Listed below are T cell receptor beta chains from one sample, sequenced in a study of technical replicates of blood from several donors. Sequencing used immunoSEQ multiplex PCR; TCRdb keeps in-frame clones, though not all of them. The sample has around 79,000 clones, roughly 91% seen once. Sequencing input: T cells isolated from PBMCs. The receptor source for this set is a human donor in good health. CDR3s include the opening cysteine and the closing phenylalanine or tryptophan. D genes are given only for firm matches. Size values are once, few and many counts, or a class for expanded clones, and some rows have none.

14	.	TRBD2	TRBV11-2	TRBJ2-7	CASRTERESHEQYF	TGTGCCAGCAGGACCGAGCGGGAGAGCCACGAGCAGTACTTC
17	.	.	TRBV7-9	TRBJ1-3	CASSLESSQTPGNTIYF	TGTGCCAGCAGCTTAGAAAGTAGCCAGACCCCTGGAAACACCATATATTTT
17	.	TRBD1	TRBV5-1	TRBJ1-1	CASSPTDPGTGRSEAFF	TGCGCCAGCAGCCCTACCGACCCTGGGACAGGGAGGTCTGAAGCTTTCTTT
15	.	TRBD1	TRBV5-1	TRBJ2-3	CASSLVGQLTDTQYF	TGCGCCAGCAGCTTGGTGGGACAGCTAACAGATACGCAGTATTTT
14	.	TRBD1	TRBV27	TRBJ2-7	CASSATGVFYEQYF	TGTGCCAGCTCAGCGACAGGGGTTTTCTACGAGCAGTACTTC
13	.	.	TRBV25-1	TRBJ2-7	CASSEGLLSEQYF	TGTGCCAGCAGTGAAGGACTCCTTAGTGAGCAGTACTTC
13	few	.	TRBV7-9	TRBJ1-1	CASSSDTNTEAFF	TGTGCCAGCAGCTCGGACACGAACACTGAAGCTTTCTTT
15	.	.	TRBV5-6	TRBJ1-2	CASSLSGLSHYGYTF	TGTGCCAGCAGCTTATCGGGACTCTCTCACTATGGCTACACCTTC
11	.	TRBD1	TRBV29-1	TRBJ1-2	CSGGQAFGYTF	TGCAGCGGGGGACAGGCCTTTGGCTACACCTTC
16	.	.	TRBV27	TRBJ2-7	CASTSLQGNDLSGQYF	TGTGCCAGCACATCCCTTCAGGGAAACGACTTGTCGGGGCAGTACTTC
15	once	TRBD2	TRBV5-1	TRBJ2-3	CASSLAGGDTDTQYF	TGCGCCAGCAGCTTGGCGGGAGGCGACACAGATACGCAGTATTTT
13	.	.	TRBV27	TRBJ1-1	CASKTGMNTEAFF	TGTGCCAGCAAAACAGGGATGAACACTGAAGCTTTCTTT
13	.	TRBD1	TRBV29-1	TRBJ1-1	CSVATGTNTEAFF	TGCAGCGTTGCGACAGGGACGAACACTGAAGCTTTCTTT
17	.	.	TRBV7-8	TRBJ1-4	CASSLPVGGPTNEKLFF	TGTGCCAGCAGCCTCCCCGTGGGGGGGCCTACTAATGAAAAACTGTTTTTT
14	.	TRBD2	TRBV5-4	TRBJ2-5	CASSFSGHKETQYF	TGTGCCAGCAGCTTTAGCGGGCACAAAGAGACCCAGTACTTC
12	.	.	TRBV10-3	TRBJ1-2	CAIGIQEGGYTF	TGTGCCATCGGAATCCAGGAGGGGGGCTACACCTTC
15	.	.	TRBV19	TRBJ2-3	CATSYGGKITDTQYF	TGTGCCACCTCTTATGGCGGGAAAATCACAGATACGCAGTATTTT
16	.	TRBD2	TRBV6-6	TRBJ2-3	CASSPIAGGPTDTQYF	TGTGCCAGCAGTCCTATAGCGGGAGGGCCCACAGATACGCAGTATTTT
14	few	TRBD2	TRBV27	TRBJ2-3	CASSRVAGADTQYF	TGTGCCAGCAGTAGGGTAGCGGGGGCAGATACGCAGTATTTT
13	.	TRBD1	TRBV29-1	TRBJ2-1	CSARQGLVNEQFF	TGCAGCGCCCGACAGGGGTTGGTCAATGAGCAGTTCTTC
13	.	TRBD1	TRBV27	TRBJ2-3	CASRGQGAITQYF	TGTGCCAGCCGGGGACAGGGCGCGATTACGCAGTATTTT
16	.	TRBD1	TRBV15	TRBJ2-7	CATSRDPSDRGHEQYF	TGTGCCACCAGCAGAGATCCGTCGGACAGGGGCCACGAGCAGTACTTC